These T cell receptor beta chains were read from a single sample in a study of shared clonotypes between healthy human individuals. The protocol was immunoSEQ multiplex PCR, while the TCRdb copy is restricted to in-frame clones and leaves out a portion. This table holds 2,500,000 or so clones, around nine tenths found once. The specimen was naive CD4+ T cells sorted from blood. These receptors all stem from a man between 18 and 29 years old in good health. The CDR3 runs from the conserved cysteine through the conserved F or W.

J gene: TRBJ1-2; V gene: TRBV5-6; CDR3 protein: CASSPIEGGGYTF
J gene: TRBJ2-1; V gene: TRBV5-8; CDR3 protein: CASSSGTSVYNEQFF
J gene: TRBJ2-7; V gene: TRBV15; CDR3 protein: CATSTAGFVIPQYF
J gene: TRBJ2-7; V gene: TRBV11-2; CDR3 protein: CASSLGKAYEQYF
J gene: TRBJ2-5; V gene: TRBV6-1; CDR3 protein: CASASRKTETQYF
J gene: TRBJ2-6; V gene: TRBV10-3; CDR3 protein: CAISGLRVGNVLTF
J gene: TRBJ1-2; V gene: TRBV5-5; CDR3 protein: CASRTLSVGDNYGYTF
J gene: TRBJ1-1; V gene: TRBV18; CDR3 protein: CASSNQEGNTEAFF
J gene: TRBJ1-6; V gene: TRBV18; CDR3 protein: CASSASRDVRAPLHF
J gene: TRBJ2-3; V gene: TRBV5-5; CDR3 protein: CASSPFEGRADTQYF
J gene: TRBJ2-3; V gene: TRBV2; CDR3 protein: CASENRASTDTQYF
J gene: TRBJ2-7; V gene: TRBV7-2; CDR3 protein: CASSWTSVYEQYF
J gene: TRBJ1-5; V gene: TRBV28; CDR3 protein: CASSPLGGPQHF
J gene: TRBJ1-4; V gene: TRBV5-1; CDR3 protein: CASSPGSSGTNEKLFF
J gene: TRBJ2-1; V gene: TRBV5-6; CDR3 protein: CASSTLAGGLSEQFF
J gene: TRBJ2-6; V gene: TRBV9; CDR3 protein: CASSVGGLSSGANVLTF
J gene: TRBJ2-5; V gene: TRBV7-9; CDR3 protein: CASESKGAETQYF
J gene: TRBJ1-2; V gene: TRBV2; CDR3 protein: CASSDMSENYGYTF
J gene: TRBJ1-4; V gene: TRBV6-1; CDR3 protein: CASSEWWRVNEKLFF
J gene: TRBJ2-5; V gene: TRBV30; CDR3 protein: CAWSGVGGETQYF
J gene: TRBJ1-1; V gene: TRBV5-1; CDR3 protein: CATRGARETEAFF
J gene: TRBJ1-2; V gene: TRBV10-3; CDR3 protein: CATTQPITGGYGYTF
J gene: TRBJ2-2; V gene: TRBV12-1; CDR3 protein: CASSFRRRLAENTGELFF
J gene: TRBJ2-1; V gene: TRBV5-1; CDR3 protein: CASSLAPSGSGNEQFF
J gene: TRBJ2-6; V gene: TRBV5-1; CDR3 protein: CASSLVTGSRSSGANVLTF
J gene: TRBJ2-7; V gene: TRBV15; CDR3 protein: CATSSPLWDRGGSYEQYF
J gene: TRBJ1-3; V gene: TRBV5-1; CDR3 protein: CASSFTDREAGNTIYF
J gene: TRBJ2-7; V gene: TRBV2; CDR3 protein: CATKTDSNSYEQYF
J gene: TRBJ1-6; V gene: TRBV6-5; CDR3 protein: CASSYGTGSSPLHF
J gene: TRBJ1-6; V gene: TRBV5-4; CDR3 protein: CASSLGGEGNSPLHF
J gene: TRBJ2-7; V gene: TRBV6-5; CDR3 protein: CASSYSRREAYEQYF
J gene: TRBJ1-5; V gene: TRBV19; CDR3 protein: CASSIGRGTGRNQPQHF
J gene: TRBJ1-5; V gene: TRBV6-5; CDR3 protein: CASSSRRQGQPQHF
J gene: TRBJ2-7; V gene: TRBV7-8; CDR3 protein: CASSLGRFGTLSGRGYEQYF
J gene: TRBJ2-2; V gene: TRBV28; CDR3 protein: CASSFGRKNTGELFF
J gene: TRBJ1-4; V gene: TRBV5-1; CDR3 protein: CASSWAPRDRPIEKLFF
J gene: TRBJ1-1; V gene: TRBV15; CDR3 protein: CATSRVPGEAFF
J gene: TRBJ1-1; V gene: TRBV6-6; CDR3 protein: CASSSSGREHTEAFF
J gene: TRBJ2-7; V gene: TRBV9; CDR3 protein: CASSVGGGAREQYF
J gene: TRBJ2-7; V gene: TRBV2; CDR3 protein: CASSEGTSGPYEQYF
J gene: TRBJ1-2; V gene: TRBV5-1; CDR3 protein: CASSLDGMPGKGNGYTF
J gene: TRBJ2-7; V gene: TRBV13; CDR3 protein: CASSSNMNSGAVQYF
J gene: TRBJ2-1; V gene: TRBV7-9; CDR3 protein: CASSLGLAASYNEQFF
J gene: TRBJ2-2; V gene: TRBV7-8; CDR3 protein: CASSLGAGELFF
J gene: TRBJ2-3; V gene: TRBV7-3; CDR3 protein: CASSPGISGRNTDTQYF
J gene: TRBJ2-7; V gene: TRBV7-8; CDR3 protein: CASSLGSGAGTYEQYF